This T cell receptor beta chain was observed in a study of blood T cell repertoires in COVID-19. Sequencing used immunoSEQ multiplex PCR; TCRdb keeps in-frame clones, though not all of them. The sample has roughly 250,000 clones; about 86% are singletons. CDR1 SGHTA and CDR2 FQGNSA come from the germline V gene. This CDR3 region has 18 residues. V lost 1 base and J lost 3, with 21 bases in between. This receptor was taken from a woman aged 55-70 years with active or convalescent COVID-19. This chain connects TRBV7-2 to TRBJ2-5, with D possibly TRBD1 on 6 matching bases. Source material: peripheral blood. DNA of the CDR3: TGTGCCAGCAGCTTAGACGATAACAGGGTAGGGTATGAAGAGACCCAGTACTTC. Translating gives CASSLDDNRVGYEETQYF.